The rows below give T cell receptor beta chains drawn from one sample of a study of blood T cell repertoires in COVID-19. Method: immunoSEQ multiplex PCR; TCRdb's copy keeps in-frame clones and lacks some. The sample has about 110,000 clones; about three quarters are singletons. Sequences were obtained from peripheral blood. The receptors stem from a human donor in a cohort sampled during active or convalescent COVID-19. The CDR3 runs from the conserved cysteine through the conserved F or W. D genes are given only for firm matches. Rows may omit the clone size; those that give it use once, few, many or a size class.

>-|-|TRBJ2-7|TRBV3-1/TRBV3-2
TGTGCCAGCAGCCAAGTGTTCGGACTTGTGGTAATGGAGCAGTACTTC
CASSQVFGLVVMEQYF
>-|TRBD1|TRBJ2-5|TRBV10-3
TGTGCCATCAGTGACTTTCAGGGGGCGCGGGTCCAAGAGACCCAGTACTTC
CAISDFQGARVQETQYF
>-|-|TRBJ2-1|TRBV4-1
TGCGCCAGCAGCCATCCCGAGAGCAATGAGCAGTTCTTC
CASSHPESNEQFF
>-|-|TRBJ1-4|TRBV7-9
TGTGCCAGCAGCCTAAGTGACCGGGGGGAAAAACTGTTTTTT
CASSLSDRGEKLFF
>-|TRBD1|TRBJ2-2|TRBV7-9
TGTGCCAGCAGCTTAATGGGACAGCTGACCGGGGAGCTGTTTTTT
CASSLMGQLTGELFF
>-|-|TRBJ2-2|TRBV28
TGTGCCAGCAGTTTACCTCCGTGGGGGGTCCCGAACACCGGGGAGCTGTTTTTT
CASSLPPWGVPNTGELFF
>-|-|TRBJ2-2|TRBV12-3/TRBV12-4
TGTGCCAGCAGGATAGCGGACGGGGAGCTGTTTTTT
CASRIADGELFF
>-|-|TRBJ2-3|TRBV5-1
TGCGCCAGCAGCAGGATGTCGGGGGATACGCAGTATTTT
CASSRMSGDTQYF
>once|TRBD1|TRBJ1-2|TRBV2
TGTGCCAGCAGAGTCCGGGACAGGGACGGCTACACCTTC
CASRVRDRDGYTF
>-|TRBD1|TRBJ1-5|TRBV18
TGTGCCAGCTCCGGGACAGGGTGGGGTGTTGGGAATCAGCCCCAGCATTTT
CASSGTGWGVGNQPQHF
>-|-|TRBJ1-2|TRBV7-2
TGTGCCAGCAGCTTAGTGGGGGGATCGGGAGCTAACTATGGCTACACCTTC
CASSLVGGSGANYGYTF
>few|TRBD1|TRBJ2-7|TRBV5-1
TGCGCCAGCAGCCTTACACGGACAGGAGGAGAGCAGTACTTC
CASSLTRTGGEQYF
>-|TRBD1|TRBJ2-4|TRBV27
TGTGCCAGCAGTTTATATTCCGGGCAGGGGGTATACATTCAGTACTTC
CASSLYSGQGVYIQYF
>-|TRBD1|TRBJ1-6|TRBV27
TGTGCCAGCAGTTGGACAGGCTTAACCTATAATTCACCCCTCCACTTT
CASSWTGLTYNSPLHF
>once|TRBD2|TRBJ2-1|TRBV3-1/TRBV3-2
TGTGCCAGCAGCCAGTCTAGCGGGAGGGCCGATGAGCAGTTCTTC
CASSQSSGRADEQFF
>-|-|TRBJ1-1|TRBV5-1
TGCGCCAGCAGCCCGGAGGGTATCTACATGAACACTGAAGCTTTCTTT
CASSPEGIYMNTEAFF
>-|-|TRBJ2-3|TRBV21-1
TGTGCCAGCAGCCAGGGCCAGGGTAGGGCCACAGATACGCAGTATTTT
CASSQGQGRATDTQYF
>-|TRBD2|TRBJ2-1|TRBV3-1/TRBV3-2
TGTGCCAGCAGCCAAGTTGCGGGGGGGCTTTACAATGAGCAGTTCTTC
CASSQVAGGLYNEQFF
>once|-|TRBJ2-1|TRBV18
TGTGCCAGCTCACAGCAAGAATCCACCTACAATGAGCAGTTCTTC
CASSQQESTYNEQFF
>-|-|TRBJ2-3|TRBV30
TGTGCCTGGTCGGCTGCGTCAGGTACGCAGTATTTT
CAWSAASGTQYF
>-|TRBD1|TRBJ1-2|TRBV7-2
TGTGCCAGCGCCCCGCTACCGTCGACAGGGAGCGGACAGGGCTACACCTTC
CASAPLPSTGSGQGYTF
>-|-|TRBJ1-5|TRBV19
TGTGCCAGTAGTATTCCCTCGTCCCAGCATTTT
CASSIPSSQHF
>once|TRBD1|TRBJ1-4|TRBV19
TGTGCCAGTGCCATGGGGACAGGGCCAAAACTGTTTTTT
CASAMGTGPKLFF
>-|TRBD1|TRBJ1-1|TRBV7-2
TGTGCCAGCAGCTTAGTAGAACAGGGGGGTAGTATGAGGACTGAAGCTTTCTTT
CASSLVEQGGSMRTEAFF
>-|TRBD1|TRBJ1-4|TRBV5-1
TGCGCCAGCAGCTTGGGTGGACAGGGGAATGAAAAACTGTTTTTT
CASSLGGQGNEKLFF
>-|-|TRBJ1-5|TRBV21-1
TGTGCCAGCTTACTTAACCGCCAAACCTATAGCAATCAGCCCCAGCATTTT
CASLLNRQTYSNQPQHF
>-|-|TRBJ2-1|TRBV7-9
TGTGCCAGCAGCCTGAAATACAGTTTCGCCTACAATGAGCAGTTCTTC
CASSLKYSFAYNEQFF
>few|TRBD1|TRBJ1-2|TRBV5-1
TGCGCCAGCAGCGTGTGGGACAGTTCTTATGGCTACACCTTC
CASSVWDSSYGYTF
>-|TRBD2|TRBJ2-3|TRBV4-1
TGCGCCAGCAGCCAAAAAGTCGGGACTAGCCAGGATACGCAGTATTTT
CASSQKVGTSQDTQYF
>-|TRBD2|TRBJ2-1|TRBV7-9
TGTGCCAGCAGCTTTTTAACCCGCGGGGGTGGGGAGCAGTTCTTC
CASSFLTRGGGEQFF
>-|-|TRBJ2-7|TRBV5-5
TGTGCCAGCAGCTTAGGGGCTGGCTACGAGCAGTACTTC
CASSLGAGYEQYF
>once|-|TRBJ1-1|TRBV15
TGTGCCACCAGCAGAGATTTGGCAGCGGGGTTTCCTGAAGCTTTCTTT
CATSRDLAAGFPEAFF
>once|TRBD1|TRBJ2-7|TRBV7-2
TGTGCCAGCAGCCTCCGGGACAGGTGGAACGAGCAGTACTTC
CASSLRDRWNEQYF
>-|-|TRBJ1-1|TRBV5-1
TGCGCCAGCAGCTTGGTGGGGGGGCTAGGGACTGAAGCTTTCTTT
CASSLVGGLGTEAFF
>-|TRBD2|TRBJ2-5|TRBV6-2/TRBV6-3
TGTGCCAGCAGTTCCCGACTAGCGGGGGGTTGGACCCAGTACTTC
CASSSRLAGGWTQYF
>-|-|TRBJ2-7|TRBV11-3
TGTGCCAGCAGCTCCCGGGGACAAGACTACGAGCAGTACTTC
CASSSRGQDYEQYF
>-|-|TRBJ2-7|TRBV7-9
TGTGCCAGCAGCTTAGAGGTTCGTACAGGATCTCACGAGCAGTACTTC
CASSLEVRTGSHEQYF